The clone carrying this TCR beta chain was seen ten or more times. This specimen belongs to a study of T-cell reconstitution after alpha-beta-depleted transplantation in children. The CDR3 consists of 15 residues. Unmatched junction bases numbered 7, after V lost 5 bases and J lost 1 base. The TCRbeta library incorporated unique molecular identifiers. TCRdb analysed the PCR reads with MiXCR anew, one entry per CDR3 protein. The sample has almost 500,000 distinct CDR3 sequences; approximately 13% are singletons. J is TRBJ1-1 and V is TRBV12-3 or TRBV12-4; 7 bases fit TRBD1. This clonotype originated in a human donor who donated a stem cell graft to a child with combined immunodeficiency. Sequenced here: PBMCs from the stem cell graft donor, sampled from the stem cell graft. The CDR3 protein is CASSLFGTANTEAFF. As DNA, the CDR3 is TGTGCCAGCAGTCTCTTCGGGACAGCGAACACTGAAGCTTTCTTT.